This T cell receptor (beta chain) appears in the sequencing data of a study of spatial heterogeneity in lung cancer. Study results and caveats: Whereas they appeared in blood less at follow-up, ubiquitous expanded tumor TCRs appeared there more at resection.

Time point specified: blood at routine non-recurrence follow-up after resection. Sequencing covered unsorted whole RNA taken from tumor, nontumor lung or frozen PBMC. This clonotype is deemed large. As yet, its antigen is unknown. One entry per CDR3 protein results from TCRdb running MiXCR on the 5' RACE reads. The data show approximately 27,000 distinct CDR3 sequences, around 6% seen once. This CDR3 is 17 amino acids long. Germline CDR1 SGHVS, CDR2 FNYEAQ. V was trimmed by 4 bases and J by 3 bases, leaving 20 bases between them. V usage is TRBV7-6 and J usage is TRBJ2-3; weak D call: TRBD1 (5 bases). The TCR comes from a male donor with early-stage non-small cell lung cancer. The specimen was PBMCs, collected at follow-up. CDR3 sequence: CASSSGQSYVHTDTQYF. CDR3 in DNA: TGTGCCAGCAGCTCCGGACAATCCTACGTGCATACAGATACGCAGTATTTT.